This T cell receptor beta chain was identified during a study of T cell repertoires in cytomegalovirus infection. Study-wide points: Identification of carriers of CMV plus the relevant HLA was performed using cumulative public TCR beta family frequency.

V was pared by 2 bases and J by 2 bases, with 8 bases of the junction left unmatched. This CDR3 is 17 amino acids long. Germline assignment: CDR1 SGHAT and CDR2 FQNNGV. This clonotype was recorded many times. Its antigen is unknown. From the reads, TCRdb called clonotypes with MiXCR, one entry per CDR3 protein. The sample holds some 600,000 distinct CDR3 sequences, roughly a quarter seen once. This chain connects TRBV11-2 to TRBJ2-1; 8 bases agree with TRBD1. Sequenced sample: CD8+ T cells from PBMCs. The origin of this receptor is a human donor in good health (CMV status not recorded). Some clones in this sample may be carry-over from other donors' samples. CDR3 sequence (DNA): TGTGCCAGCAGCTTAACACCCGGGACAGGAACCTACAATGAGCAGTTCTTC. Protein product: CASSLTPGTGTYNEQFF.